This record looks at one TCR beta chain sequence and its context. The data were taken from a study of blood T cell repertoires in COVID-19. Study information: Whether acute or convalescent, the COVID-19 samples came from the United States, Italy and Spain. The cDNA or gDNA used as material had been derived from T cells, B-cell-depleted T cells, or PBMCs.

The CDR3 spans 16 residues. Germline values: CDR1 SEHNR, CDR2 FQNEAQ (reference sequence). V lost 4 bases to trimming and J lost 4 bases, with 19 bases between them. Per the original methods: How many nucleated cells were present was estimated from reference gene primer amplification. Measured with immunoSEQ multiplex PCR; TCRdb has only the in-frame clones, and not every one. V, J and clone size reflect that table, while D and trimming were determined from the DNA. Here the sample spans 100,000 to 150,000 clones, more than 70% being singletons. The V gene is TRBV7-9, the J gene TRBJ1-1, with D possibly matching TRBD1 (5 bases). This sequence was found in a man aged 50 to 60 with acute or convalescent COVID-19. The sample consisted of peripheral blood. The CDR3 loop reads CASSSPLGEGGTEAFF. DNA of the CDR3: TGTGCCAGCAGCTCACCCCTGGGGGAGGGCGGCACTGAAGCTTTCTTT. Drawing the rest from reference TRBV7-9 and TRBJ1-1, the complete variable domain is DTGVSQNPRHKITKRGQNVTFRCDPISEHNRLYWYRQTLGQGPEFLTYFQNEAQLEKSRLLSDRFSAERPKGSFSTLEIQRTEQGDSAMYLCASSSPLGEGGTEAFFGQGTRLTVV.